This T cell receptor (beta chain) comes out of a study of stem cell transplantation in POMP-related autoinflammatory disease. General study points: Unique TRB V-J gene pairings were limited in number in patients with PRAID. In patients with PRAID, every analyzed T-cell subset tended to show lower diversity and higher clonality.

As to this clone: The antigen is not known.

This table comes from immunoSEQ multiplex PCR, and its TCRdb copy is limited to in-frame clones, with some not included. The sample consists of about 32,000 clones, 80% to 90% of them appearing once. PRAID featured prominent immunodeficiency. Germline V CDR1 and CDR2: MDHEN, SYDVKM. V lost 6 bases, J lost 8 bases, and 19 bases lay in between. The CDR3 extends over 14 amino acids. The sequence was collected from a human donor with POMP-related autoinflammation and immune dysregulation (PRAID). The source was CD4+ T cells from PBMCs, collected before stem cell transplantation. The chain recombines TRBV28 with TRBJ1-2; D remains ambiguous. DNA of the CDR3: TGTGCCAGCAGCTACCCGGGAGCCACTTCGGGCTACACCTTC. Its translation: CASSYPGATSGYTF.